The 24 T cell receptor beta chains below were found in one sample sequenced in a study of blood T cells in healthy people across ages. Primers used in a second PCR of about 6 to 12 cycles were a sample-barcoded 5' primer and a J-beta primer mix. MiXCR, run by TCRdb on the 5' RACE reads, gives a single entry per CDR3 protein. The sample lists hundreds of thousands of distinct CDR3 sequences, more than 55% seen once, with approximately 24% in the top ten. Material for sequencing was blood. These receptor sequences come from a man aged 35 to 55 in good health.

This clonotype has more than one count but fewer than ten. This chain links TRBV6-5 with TRBJ2-2, with D unresolved. The CDR3 spans 11 residues. V lost 8 bases and J lost 2, with 3 bases in between. Germline values: CDR1 MNHEY, CDR2 SVGAGI. The CDR3 loop is CASSNTGELFF. The DNA for the CDR3 is TGTGCCAGCTCTAACACCGGGGAGCTGTTTTTT.

The count of this clonotype is one. The chain is built from TRBV28 and TRBJ2-7, with D perhaps given as TRBD1 or TRBD2 (5 bases each). This CDR3 region has 13 residues. Germline CDR1 MDHEN, CDR2 SYDVKM. The V and J ends lost 6 bases and 1 base respectively, with 10 bases between them. The CDR3 reads CASSRDPSYEQYF. DNA of the CDR3: TGTGCCAGCAGCCGGGACCCTTCCTACGAGCAGTACTTC.

The chain joins TRBV11-1 to TRBJ1-6, with no clear D. Germline CDR1 and CDR2: SGHAT and FQDESV (reference sequence). The germline V and J ends were trimmed by 1 base and 1 base, with 23 bases remaining between them. This CDR3 contains 21 residues. CDR3 nucleotides: TGTGCCAGCAGCTTAGAAAAGTTCCCCGACAAGTTTGGGTCCTATAATTCACCCCTCCACTTT. This encodes CASSLEKFPDKFGSYNSPLHF. The whole variable domain, filled in from reference TRBV11-1 and TRBJ1-6, reads EAEVAQSPRYKITEKSQAVAFWCDPISGHATLYWYRQILGQGPELLVQFQDESVVDDSQLPKDRFSAERLKGVDSTLKIQPAELGDSAMYLCASSLEKFPDKFGSYNSPLHFGNGTRLTVT.

The chain carries TRBV20-1 and TRBJ2-1; 9 bases match TRBD2. The CDR3 spans 19 residues. Germline values: CDR1 DFQATT, CDR2 SNEGSKA (reference sequence). With 0 bases clipped from V and 6 bases from J, the junction kept 18 bases outside the gene matches. Written as DNA, the CDR3 is TGCAGTGCTAGAGATCGGGCTAGCGGGAAACCCGTCGGGCGCAATGAGCAGTTCTTC. Amino acid sequence: CSARDRASGKPVGRNEQFF.

The gene calls are TRBV28 and TRBJ2-7; D is possibly TRBD1 or TRBD2 (5 bases each). CDR3 length equals 14 residues. Germline CDR1 MDHEN, CDR2 SYDVKM. The V end was cut by 6 bases, the J end by 0 bases, with 12 bases between. The DNA for the CDR3 is TGTGCCAGCAGGAGGGGCAGCCGCTCCTACGAGCAGTACTTC. Encoded protein: CASRRGSRSYEQYF. Filled out from reference TRBV28 and TRBJ2-7, the complete variable domain reads DVKVTQSSRYLVKRTGEKVFLECVQDMDHENMFWYRQDPGLGLRLIYFSYDVKMKEKGDIPEGYSVSREKKERFSLILESASTNQTSMYLCASRRGSRSYEQYFGPGTRLTVT.

The gene calls are TRBV20-1 and TRBJ1-2, with D unresolved. Trimming removed 0 bases from V and 8 bases from J, with 16 bases in between. CDR1 DFQATT and CDR2 SNEGSKA come from the germline V gene (reference sequence). CDR3 length equals 14 residues. The CDR3 DNA reads TGCAGTGCTAGAGAAACGACGGCGGGTAGGGGCTACACCTTC. Amino acid sequence: CSARETTAGRGYTF.

This chain uses TRBV9 with TRBJ2-3; 13 bases are a match to TRBD2. The CDR3 is 15 residues long. Germline assignment: CDR1 SGDLS and CDR2 YYNGEE. V shed 7 bases, J shed 4 bases, and the junction held 6 bases outside the gene matches. CDR3 residues: CASPRTSGGSDTQYF. CDR3 coding DNA: TGTGCCAGCCCCCGGACTAGCGGGGGATCAGATACGCAGTATTTT.

In DNA, the CDR3 is TGTGCCAGCAGCCCCGAGGGACGGACCGCCCCGGATACGCAGTATTTT. As protein: CASSPEGRTAPDTQYF. The chain is built from TRBV9 and TRBJ2-3; tentatively, D is TRBD1 or TRBD2 (5 bases each). Germline values: CDR1 SGDLS, CDR2 YYNGEE. V was pared by 4 bases and J by 6 bases, with 21 bases between. There are 16 residues in the CDR3.

This sequence joins TRBV7-3 and TRBJ1-2; a weak D match, TRBD1 (5 bases). Germline-derived CDR1 and CDR2 are SGHTA and FQGTGA. The V end was cut by 5 bases, the J end by 8 bases, with 21 bases between. The CDR3 has 15 residues. CDR3 nucleotide sequence: TGTGCCAGCAGCGGCCGGGACGGCGGGGTCCGCGGCTACACCTTC. Its protein product is CASSGRDGGVRGYTF.

The table lists this clonotype with a few counts. This chain joins TRBV5-1 and TRBJ2-7; no reliable D call. Germline values: CDR1 SGHRS, CDR2 YFSETQ. This CDR3 region has 13 residues. V lost 6 bases and J 3 bases, leaving 13 bases between the germline ends. For the CDR3, the DNA is TGCGCCAGCAAAAGGGCGATAAACTACGAGCAGTACTTC. It codes for CASKRAINYEQYF.

The sample holds a few counts of this clonotype. This chain links TRBV9 with TRBJ1-5, with TRBD1 as a possible D gene (6 bases). The CDR3 is made up of 14 amino acids. Per the germline V gene, CDR1 is SGDLS and CDR2 is YYNGEE. V was clipped by 5 bases and J by 3 bases, with 12 bases between them. The CDR3 here is CASSMDSINQPQHF. The CDR3 nucleotides read TGTGCCAGCAGTATGGACAGCATCAATCAGCCCCAGCATTTT.

The rearrangement links TRBV27 to TRBJ2-4; 7 positions match TRBD1. CDR3 size: 15 residues. Germline V gene data show CDR1 as MNHEY and CDR2 as SMNVEV (reference sequence). Unmatched junction bases numbered 6, after V lost 6 bases and J lost 1 base. CDR3 protein: CASRLTGLAKNIQYF. The CDR3 DNA sequence: TGTGCCAGCAGGTTGACAGGGCTGGCCAAAAACATTCAGTACTTC.

The rearrangement joins TRBV7-9 to TRBJ2-5; D not resolved. CDR1 and CDR2 (germline): SEHNR, FQNEAQ (reference sequence). V lost 3 bases and J 3 bases, leaving 5 bases between the germline ends. The CDR3 is made up of 12 amino acids. The CDR3 loop reads CASSFPKETQYF. For the CDR3, the DNA is TGTGCCAGCAGCTTCCCAAAAGAGACCCAGTACTTC. The entire variable domain, with the rest obtained from reference TRBV7-9 and TRBJ2-5, is as follows: DTGVSQNPRHKITKRGQNVTFRCDPISEHNRLYWYRQTLGQGPEFLTYFQNEAQLEKSRLLSDRFSAERPKGSFSTLEIQRTEQGDSAMYLCASSFPKETQYFGPGTRLLVL.

The rearrangement uses TRBV27 and TRBJ2-5, with D possibly being TRBD2 (5 bases). The germline gives CDR1 MNHEY, CDR2 SMNVEV (reference sequence). Trimming took 3 bases from V and 5 from J, leaving 10 bases between them. CDR3 length equals 13 residues. CDR3 nucleotides: TGTGCCAGCAGTTTTCAGAGCGGCGAGACCCAGTACTTC. Protein: CASSFQSGETQYF.

V usage is TRBV5-1 and J usage is TRBJ2-7, with D perhaps given as TRBD1 or TRBD2 (5 bases each). The J call may be faulty, since TRBJ2-5 better matches the DNA end. Germline V gene lookup returns CDR1 SGHRS and CDR2 YFSETQ. The CDR3 runs to 13 residues. The CDR3 DNA sequence: TGCGCCAGCAGCCCCTTTCGGGGCGAGACCCAGTACTTC. Its translation is CASSPFRGETQYF.

CDR3 protein: CASSRQGHRSYEQYF. The CDR3 bases are TGTGCCAGCAGTCGACAGGGCCACCGCTCCTACGAGCAGTACTTC. The chain is built from TRBV6-1 and TRBJ2-7; 7 nucleotides align to TRBD1. The CDR3 loop spans 15 amino acids. V trimming: 5 bases; J trimming: 0 bases; junction bases outside the gene matches: 7. Germline CDR1 is MNHNS and CDR2 is SASEGT.

In this sample, this clonotype turned up a few times. The chain employs TRBV10-3 and TRBJ2-7, with TRBD2 matching over 10 bases. Germline loops: CDR1 ENHRY, CDR2 SYGVKD. This CDR3 has 15 residues. The V gene end was trimmed by 6 bases and the J gene end by 2 bases; junction bases not matched to a gene: 7. The CDR3 sequence: CAISQSGRVPYEQYF. The DNA for the CDR3 is TGTGCCATCAGCCAGAGCGGGAGGGTCCCCTACGAGCAGTACTTC.

The V call is TRBV20-1, the J call TRBJ2-7; 10 bases fit TRBD2. The trim removed 6 bases at V and 0 bases at J, leaving 8 bases unmatched. The CDR3 length is 15 residues. Germline loops: CDR1 DFQATT, CDR2 SNEGSKA (reference sequence). The CDR3, as DNA: TGCAGTGCCAACCCGGGACTAGCGAGCTCCTACGAGCAGTACTTC. This gives the protein CSANPGLASSYEQYF.

This clonotype was seen only a few times. The chain combines TRBV20-1 with TRBJ2-3; maybe TRBD2 (5 bases). Trimming cost V 0 bases and J 0 bases, with 10 bases left between them. The germline gives CDR1 DFQATT, CDR2 SNEGSKA (reference sequence). This CDR3 comprises 15 residues. The CDR3 protein is CSARDRESSTDTQYF. CDR3 DNA: TGCAGTGCTAGAGATCGGGAATCTAGCACAGATACGCAGTATTTT.

The chain has TRBV29-1 and TRBJ1-2, with D possibly being TRBD1 (6 bases). This CDR3 region has 13 residues. The ends were cut back, 3 bases at V and 6 bases at J, with 14 bases in the middle. CDR1 and CDR2 (germline): SQVTM, ANQGSEA. The CDR3 DNA is TGCAGCGTTGAGCAACAGGGCTCGGATGGCTACACCTTC. Its translation: CSVEQQGSDGYTF. Using reference TRBV29-1 and TRBJ1-2 for the parts outside the CDR3, the full variable domain is SAVISQKPSRDICQRGTSLTIQCQVDSQVTMMFWYRQQPGQSLTLIATANQGSEATYESGFVIDKFPISRPNLTFSTLTVSNMSPEDSSIYLCSVEQQGSDGYTFGSGTRLTVV.

Only a few counts were recorded for this clonotype. This chain uses TRBV3-1 with TRBJ1-6; 7 nucleotides agree with TRBD1. The germline CDR1 and CDR2 sequences are LGHDT and YNNKEL (reference sequence). V dropped 4 bases and J dropped 7; count of bases not matched to a gene: 7. The CDR3 has 15 amino acids. DNA of the CDR3: TGTGCCAGCAGCCCACAGGGGTTTACGAATTCACCCCTCCACTTT. Encoded protein: CASSPQGFTNSPLHF.

The chain uses TRBV28 and TRBJ1-2; possible D gene TRBD1, 6 bases. The CDR3 has 14 residues. Germline V gene sequence: CDR1 MDHEN, CDR2 SYDVKM. Deletions cut 6 bases from V and 4 bases from J, with 15 bases between. This CDR3 reads CASREGVGGYGYTF. CDR3 in DNA: TGTGCCAGCAGGGAGGGGGTGGGGGGCTATGGCTACACCTTC.

This chain joins TRBV27 and TRBJ2-6; no clear D. Germline V CDR1 and CDR2: MNHEY, SMNVEV (reference sequence). This CDR3 spans 18 amino acids. Between the trimmed V and J ends, which lost 6 bases and 5 bases, there was a span of 23 bases. CDR3 DNA sequence: TGTGCCAGCAGACCCTCCCCGCATGGGCTTCACCGGGCCAACGTCCTGACTTTC. As protein: CASRPSPHGLHRANVLTF.

This chain links TRBV7-9 with TRBJ2-2, with TRBD2 identical over 8 bases. V gave up 3 bases and J gave up 2 bases; unmatched junction bases: 8. Germline V gene sequence: CDR1 SEHNR, CDR2 FQNEAQ (reference sequence). The CDR3 consists of 17 residues. The CDR3 coding sequence is TGTGCCAGCAGCTTCGCTCGGGAGGGCCTAAACACCGGGGAGCTGTTTTTT. It translates to CASSFAREGLNTGELFF.